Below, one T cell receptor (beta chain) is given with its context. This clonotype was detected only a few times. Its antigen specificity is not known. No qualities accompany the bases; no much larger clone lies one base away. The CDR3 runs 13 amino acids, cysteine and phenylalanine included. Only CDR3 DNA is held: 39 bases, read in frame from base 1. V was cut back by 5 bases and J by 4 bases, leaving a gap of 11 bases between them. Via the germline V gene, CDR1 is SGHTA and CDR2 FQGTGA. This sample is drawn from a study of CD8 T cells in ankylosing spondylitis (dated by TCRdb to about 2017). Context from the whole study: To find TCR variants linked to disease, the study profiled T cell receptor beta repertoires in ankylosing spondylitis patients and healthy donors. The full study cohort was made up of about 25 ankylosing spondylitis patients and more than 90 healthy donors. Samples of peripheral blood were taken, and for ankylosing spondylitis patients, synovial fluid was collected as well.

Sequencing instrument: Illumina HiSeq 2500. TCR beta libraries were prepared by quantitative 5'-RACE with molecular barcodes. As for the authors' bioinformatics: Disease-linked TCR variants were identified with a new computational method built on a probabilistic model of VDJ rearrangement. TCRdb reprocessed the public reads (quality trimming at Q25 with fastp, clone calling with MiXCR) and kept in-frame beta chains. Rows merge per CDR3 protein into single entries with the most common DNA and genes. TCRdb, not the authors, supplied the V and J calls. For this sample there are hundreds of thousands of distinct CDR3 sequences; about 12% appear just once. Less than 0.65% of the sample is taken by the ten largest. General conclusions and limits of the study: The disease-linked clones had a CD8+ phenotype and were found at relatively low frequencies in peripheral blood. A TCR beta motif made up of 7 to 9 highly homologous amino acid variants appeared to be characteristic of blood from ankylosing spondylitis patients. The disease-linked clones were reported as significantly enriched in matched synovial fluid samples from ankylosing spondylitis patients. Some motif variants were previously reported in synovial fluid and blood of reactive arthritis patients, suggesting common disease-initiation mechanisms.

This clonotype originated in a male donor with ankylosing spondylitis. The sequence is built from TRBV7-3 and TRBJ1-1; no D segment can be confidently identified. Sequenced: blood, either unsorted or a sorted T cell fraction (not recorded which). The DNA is TGTGCCAGCAGCCCAGCACCCCGCACTGAAGCTTTCTTT. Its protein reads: CASSPAPRTEAFF.